These 9 T cell receptor beta chains came from one sample sequenced in a study of blood T cell repertoires in COVID-19. The protocol was immunoSEQ multiplex PCR, while the TCRdb copy is restricted to in-frame clones and leaves out a portion. The sample has fewer than 95,000 clones, less than 85% seen once; the top ten hold over 10%. What was sequenced was peripheral blood. All receptors derive from a human donor in a cohort sampled during active COVID-19.

V usage is TRBV6-5 and J usage is TRBJ2-3, with D tentatively TRBD2 (7 bases). The ends were cut back, 9 bases at V and 5 bases at J, with 18 bases in the middle. Germline V gives CDR1 MNHEY, CDR2 SVGAGI. The CDR3 runs to 14 residues. The DNA of the CDR3 is TGTGCCAGTCGGCGAGGGGGGGCAGTAGATACGCAGTATTTT. Encoded protein: CASRRGGAVDTQYF.

This sequence joins TRBV29-1 and TRBJ2-7; 10 positions match TRBD1. Per germline, CDR1 SQVTM and CDR2 ANQGSEA. The CDR3 has 13 amino acids. V shed 7 bases and J 2 bases; nucleotides not matched to a gene: 5. The CDR3 here is CSAGQGLTYEQYF. CDR3 in DNA: TGCAGCGCGGGACAGGGGCTAACCTACGAGCAGTACTTC.

The chain is built from TRBV3-1 (or the pseudogene TRBV3-2) and TRBJ1-4; TRBD1 is a possible D gene (6 bases). The CDR3 spans 14 residues. Germline values: CDR1 LGHDT, CDR2 YNNKEL (reference sequence). Trimming shortened V by 4 bases and J by 10 bases, and 16 bases separated the two germline ends. As DNA, the CDR3 is TGTGCCAGCAGCCCAAGGGGGGGATCGGGAAAACTGTTTTTT. It specifies CASSPRGGSGKLFF.

The V call is TRBV27, the J call TRBJ2-7; 9 positions match TRBD2. Germline CDR1 reads MNHEY; CDR2 reads SMNVEV (reference sequence). This CDR3 is 15 amino acids long. V shed 6 bases and J 6 bases; nucleotides not matched to a gene: 12. CDR3: CASSPTGLAGLEQYF. The CDR3 nucleotides read TGTGCCAGCAGCCCTACGGGGCTAGCGGGGCTCGAGCAGTACTTC.

The V gene is TRBV6-1, the J gene TRBJ1-2; D remains ambiguous. The CDR3 is 16 residues long. Trimming shortened V by 2 bases and J by 0 bases, and 13 bases separated the two germline ends. Germline CDR1 reads MNHNS; CDR2 reads SASEGT. The CDR3 loop is CASSESTAISNYGYTF. DNA of the CDR3: TGTGCCAGCAGTGAATCCACAGCAATTTCTAACTATGGCTACACCTTC.

The CDR3 sequence is CASSQGPSSYEQYF. The CDR3 DNA reads TGTGCCAGTAGCCAGGGGCCTTCCTCCTACGAGCAGTACTTC. V gene TRBV19 combines with J gene TRBJ2-7; D perhaps matches TRBD1 (6 bases). CDR3 length: 14 amino acids. With 6 bases removed from V and 0 bases from J, the gap between germline ends came to 12 bases. CDR1 and CDR2 (germline): LNHDA, SQIVND (reference sequence).

V usage is TRBV15 and J usage is TRBJ1-2, with 11 positions matching TRBD1. CDR1 and CDR2 from the germline V gene are LNHNV and YYDKDF (reference sequence). The CDR3 loop spans 14 amino acids. V lost 5 bases and J lost 8; bases outside the gene matches: 7. DNA of the CDR3: TGTGCCACCAGCCTAGGACAGGGGGCTGGCGGCTACACCTTC. This translates into CATSLGQGAGGYTF. The variable domain in full, with the rest retrieved from reference TRBV15 and TRBJ1-2, is DAMVIQNPRYQVTQFGKPVTLSCSQTLNHNVMYWYQQKSSQAPKLLFHYYDKDFNNEADTPDNFQSRRPNTSFCFLDIRSPGLGDTAMYLCATSLGQGAGGYTFGSGTRLTVV.

The rearrangement joins TRBV7-2 to TRBJ2-7, with 11 bases identical to TRBD2. CDR3 length: 15 residues. V lost 5 bases and J lost 2; bases outside the gene matches: 5. Germline-derived CDR1 and CDR2 are SGHTA and FQGNSA. CDR3 nucleotides: TGTGCCAGCAGCCCTAGCGGGGGGCAGACCTACGAGCAGTACTTC. Its protein is CASSPSGGQTYEQYF.

In DNA form, the CDR3 reads TGTGCTAGTGGTTCCGGACAGCCGAACACTGAAGCTTTCTTT. This sequence encodes CASGSGQPNTEAFF. The chain carries TRBV12-5 and TRBJ1-1, with D possibly matching TRBD1 (6 bases). The CDR3 has 14 residues. Germline-derived CDR1 and CDR2 are LGHNT and FRNRAP. Trimming removed 4 bases at V and 1 base at J, with 10 bases between.